This T cell receptor beta chain was sequenced in a study of cytomegalovirus exposure and HLA in healthy donors. PCR used 60 Vbeta primers and 13 Jbeta primers. Per the study methods: In a later analysis, of some 80 million unique beta chains, around 11 million appeared in at least two donors. Measured with immunoSEQ multiplex PCR; TCRdb has only the in-frame clones, and not every one. V, J and clone size were drawn from that table, and D and trimming were deduced from the DNA. The data contain about 80,000 clones, about 80% of them singletons. Germline values: CDR1 SNHLY, CDR2 FYNNEI. The CDR3 contains 13 residues. V lost 5 bases to trimming and J lost 4 bases; unmatched junction nucleotides: 3. Study outcomes and limitations: Sequencing likely produced, as an artifact, a cluster of highly shared sequence variants. Reports indicate that TCR beta sequences accurately predicted the HLA-A and HLA-B alleles of most subjects.

Note on this clone: The antigen remains undetermined.

The receptor's source is a woman aged 35 to 49 in good health and CMV-seronegative. The J gene is TRBJ1-1, the V gene TRBV2, with 8 bases lining up with TRBD1. Sequencing was done on a sample of PBMCs. For the CDR3, the DNA is TGTGCCAGCAGTAGACAGGGGACCACTGAAGCTTTCTTT. Amino acid sequence: CASSRQGTTEAFF.